Included here is one T cell receptor (beta chain) sequence, with context. The antigen is not known. The assay was immunoSEQ multiplex PCR, and TCRdb's table has in-frame clones only and misses some. The sample holds about 39,000 clones, roughly 95% seen once. This sample is part of a study of graft-versus-host responses after intestinal transplantation. The study, taken as a whole, reports: High graft-versus-host to host-versus-graft clonal ratios were seen in allografts of patients with graft-donor T cell macrochimerism.

Sequenced material: unstimulated CD8+ T cells sorted from spleen or lymph node cells, taken before transplant. The sequence came from a human donor who was the organ donor for an intestinal transplant.

CDR3 amino acids: CASSHPPGGAGYEQYF. The DNA for the CDR3 is TGTGCCAGCAGCCACCCCCCGGGGGGGGCCGGCTACGAGCAGTACTTC. V usage is TRBV7-2 and J usage is TRBJ2-7; 8 nucleotides agree with TRBD2. The length of the CDR3 is 16 residues. The V segment lost 5 bases and the J segment 3 bases; nucleotides outside the gene matches: 12. CDR1 and CDR2 from the germline V gene are SGHTA and FQGNSA.